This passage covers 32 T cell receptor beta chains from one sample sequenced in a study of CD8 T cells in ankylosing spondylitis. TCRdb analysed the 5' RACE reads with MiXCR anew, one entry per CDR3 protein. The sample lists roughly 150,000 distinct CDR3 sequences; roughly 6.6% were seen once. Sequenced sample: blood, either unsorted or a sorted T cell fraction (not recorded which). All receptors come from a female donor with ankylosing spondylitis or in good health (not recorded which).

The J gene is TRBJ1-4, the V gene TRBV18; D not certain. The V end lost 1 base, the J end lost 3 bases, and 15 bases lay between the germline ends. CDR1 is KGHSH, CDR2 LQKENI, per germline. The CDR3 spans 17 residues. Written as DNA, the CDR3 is TGTGCCAGCTCACCACTGGGTCAAGGTGCTTCTAATGAAAAACTGTTTTTT. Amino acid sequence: CASSPLGQGASNEKLFF.

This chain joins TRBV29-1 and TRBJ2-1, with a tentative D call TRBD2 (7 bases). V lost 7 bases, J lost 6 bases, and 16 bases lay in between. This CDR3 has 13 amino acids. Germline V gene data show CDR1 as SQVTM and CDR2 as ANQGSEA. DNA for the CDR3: TGCAGCGCCCTTGGGCGGGGGCGCAATGAGCAGTTCTTC. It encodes CSALGRGRNEQFF.

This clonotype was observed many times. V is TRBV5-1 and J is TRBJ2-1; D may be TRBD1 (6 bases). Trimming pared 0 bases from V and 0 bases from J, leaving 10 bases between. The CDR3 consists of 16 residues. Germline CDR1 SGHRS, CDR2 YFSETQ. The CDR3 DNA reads TGCGCCAGCAGCTTGGTGGGGGCCGTCTCCTACAATGAGCAGTTCTTC. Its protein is CASSLVGAVSYNEQFF. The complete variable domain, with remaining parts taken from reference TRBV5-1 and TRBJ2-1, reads KAGVTQTPRYLIKTRGQQVTLSCSPISGHRSVSWYQQTPGQGLQFLFEYFSETQRNKGNFPGRFSGRQFSNSRSEMNVSTLELGDSALYLCASSLVGAVSYNEQFFGPGTRLTVL.

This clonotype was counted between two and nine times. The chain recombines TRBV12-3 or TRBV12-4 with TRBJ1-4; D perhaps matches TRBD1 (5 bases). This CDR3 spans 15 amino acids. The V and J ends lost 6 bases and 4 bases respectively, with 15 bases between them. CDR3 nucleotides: TGTGCCAGCAGCACCTCGGGACGGATTAATGAAAAACTGTTTTTT. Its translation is CASSTSGRINEKLFF.

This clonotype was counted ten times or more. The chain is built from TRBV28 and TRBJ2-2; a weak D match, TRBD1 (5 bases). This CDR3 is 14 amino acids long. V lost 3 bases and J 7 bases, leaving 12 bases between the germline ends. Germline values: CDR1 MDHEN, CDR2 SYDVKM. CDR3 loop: CASSFLQANGELFF. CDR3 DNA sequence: TGTGCCAGCAGTTTCTTACAGGCTAACGGGGAGCTGTTTTTT.

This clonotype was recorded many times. CDR3 sequence: CASSQDMGRFNEQFF. As DNA, the CDR3 is TGTGCCAGCAGCCAAGATATGGGCAGGTTCAATGAGCAGTTCTTC. The chain joins TRBV14 to TRBJ2-1; D is uncertain. The CDR3 is 15 residues long. V was trimmed by 0 bases and J by 6 bases, leaving 12 bases between them. The V gene's germline CDR1 is SGHDN and CDR2 FVKESK.

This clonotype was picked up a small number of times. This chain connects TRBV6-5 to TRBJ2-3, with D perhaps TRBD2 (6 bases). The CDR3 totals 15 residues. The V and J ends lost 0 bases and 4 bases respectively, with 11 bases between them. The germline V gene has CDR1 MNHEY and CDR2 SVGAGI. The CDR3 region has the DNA TGTGCCAGCAGTTACTCCGGGGGTTCCGCAGATACGCAGTATTTT. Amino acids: CASSYSGGSADTQYF.

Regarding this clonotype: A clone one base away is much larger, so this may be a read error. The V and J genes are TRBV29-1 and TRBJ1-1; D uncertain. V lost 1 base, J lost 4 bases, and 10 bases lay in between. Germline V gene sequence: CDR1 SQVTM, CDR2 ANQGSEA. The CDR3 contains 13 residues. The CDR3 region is CSVEGIIATEAFF. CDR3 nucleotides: TGCAGCGTTGAAGGGATAATCGCCACTGAAGCTTTCTTT. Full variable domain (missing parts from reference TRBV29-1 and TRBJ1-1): SAVISQKPSRDICQRGTSLTIQCQVDSQVTMMFWYRQQPGQSLTLIATANQGSEATYESGFVIDKFPISRPNLTFSTLTVSNMSPEDSSIYLCSVEGIIATEAFFGQGTRLTVV.

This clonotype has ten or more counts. In DNA form, the CDR3 reads TGTGCCAGCAGCCAAGATGGGTTGGCAGAAAGTGGCTACACCTTC. This encodes CASSQDGLAESGYTF. The chain uses TRBV4-2 and TRBJ1-2; D remains ambiguous. Trimming took off 0 bases at V and 7 bases at J, with 15 bases between the two ends. The CDR3 is made up of 15 amino acids. Germline CDR1 and CDR2: LGHNA and YNFKEQ.

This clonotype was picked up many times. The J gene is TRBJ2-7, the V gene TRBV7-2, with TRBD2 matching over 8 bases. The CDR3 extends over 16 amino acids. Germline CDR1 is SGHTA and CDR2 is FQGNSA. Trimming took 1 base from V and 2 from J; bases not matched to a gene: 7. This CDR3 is CASSLVGSGVPYEQYF. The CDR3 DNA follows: TGTGCCAGCAGCTTAGTAGGTAGCGGGGTACCCTACGAGCAGTACTTC.

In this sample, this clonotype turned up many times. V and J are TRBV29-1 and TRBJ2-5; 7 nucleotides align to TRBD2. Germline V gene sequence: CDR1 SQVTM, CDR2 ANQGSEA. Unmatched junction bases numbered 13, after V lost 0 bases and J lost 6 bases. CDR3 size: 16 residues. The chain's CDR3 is CSVEEWNLAVKKTQYF. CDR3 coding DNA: TGCAGCGTTGAAGAATGGAATCTAGCGGTTAAAAAGACCCAGTACTTC.

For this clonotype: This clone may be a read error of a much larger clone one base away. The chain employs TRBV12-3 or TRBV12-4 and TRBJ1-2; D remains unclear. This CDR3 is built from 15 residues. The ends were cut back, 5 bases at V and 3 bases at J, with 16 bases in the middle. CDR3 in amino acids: CASSRLGPSDYGYTF. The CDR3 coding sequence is TGTGCCAGCAGTCGCCTCGGCCCGTCGGACTATGGCTACACCTTC.

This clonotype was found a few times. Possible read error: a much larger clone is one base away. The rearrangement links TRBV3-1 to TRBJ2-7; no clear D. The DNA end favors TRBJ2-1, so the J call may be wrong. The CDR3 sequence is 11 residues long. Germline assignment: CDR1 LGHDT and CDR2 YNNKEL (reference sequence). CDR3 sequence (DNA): TGTGCCAGCAGCCACAACTACGAGCAGTTCTTC. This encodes CASSHNYEQFF.

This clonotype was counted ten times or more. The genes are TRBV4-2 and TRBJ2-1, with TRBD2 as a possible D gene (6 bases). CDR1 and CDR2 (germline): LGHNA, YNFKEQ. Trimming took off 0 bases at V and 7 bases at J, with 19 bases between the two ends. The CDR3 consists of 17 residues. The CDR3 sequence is CASSQDRGGAGRNEQFF. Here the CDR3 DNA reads TGTGCCAGCAGCCAAGATCGCGGCGGGGCGGGGAGAAATGAGCAGTTCTTC.

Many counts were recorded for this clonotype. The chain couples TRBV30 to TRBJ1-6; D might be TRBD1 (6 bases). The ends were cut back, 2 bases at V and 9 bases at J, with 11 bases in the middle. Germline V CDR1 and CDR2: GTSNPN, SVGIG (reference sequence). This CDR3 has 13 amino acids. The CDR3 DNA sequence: TGTGCCTGGAGTATCAAGACAGGTTCACCCCTCCACTTT. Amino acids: CAWSIKTGSPLHF.

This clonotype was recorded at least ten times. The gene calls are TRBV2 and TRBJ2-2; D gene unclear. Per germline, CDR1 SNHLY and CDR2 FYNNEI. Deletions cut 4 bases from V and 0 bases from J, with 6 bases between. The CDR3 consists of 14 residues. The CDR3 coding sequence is TGTGCCAGCAGTGCCGTCACGAACACCGGGGAGCTGTTTTTT. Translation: CASSAVTNTGELFF.

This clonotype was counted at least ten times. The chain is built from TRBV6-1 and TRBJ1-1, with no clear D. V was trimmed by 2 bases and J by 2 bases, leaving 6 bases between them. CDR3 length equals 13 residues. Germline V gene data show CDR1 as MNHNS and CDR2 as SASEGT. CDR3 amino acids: CASSERANTEAFF. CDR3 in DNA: TGTGCCAGCAGTGAACGGGCAAACACTGAAGCTTTCTTT.

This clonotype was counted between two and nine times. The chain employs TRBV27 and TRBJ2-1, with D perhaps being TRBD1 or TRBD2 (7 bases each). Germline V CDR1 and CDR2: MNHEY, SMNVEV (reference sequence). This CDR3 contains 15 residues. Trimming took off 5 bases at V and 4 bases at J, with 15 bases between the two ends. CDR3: CASSTPGGAYNEQFF. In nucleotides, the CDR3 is TGTGCCAGCAGTACCCCAGGGGGGGCTTACAATGAGCAGTTCTTC.

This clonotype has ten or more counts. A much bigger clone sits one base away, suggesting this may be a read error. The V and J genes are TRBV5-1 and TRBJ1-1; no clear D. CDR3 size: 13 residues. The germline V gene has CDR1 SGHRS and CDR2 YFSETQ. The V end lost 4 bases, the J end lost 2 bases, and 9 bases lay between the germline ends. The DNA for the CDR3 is TGCGCCAGCAGCCCAGATTTTAACACTGAAGCTTTCTTT. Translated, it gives CASSPDFNTEAFF.

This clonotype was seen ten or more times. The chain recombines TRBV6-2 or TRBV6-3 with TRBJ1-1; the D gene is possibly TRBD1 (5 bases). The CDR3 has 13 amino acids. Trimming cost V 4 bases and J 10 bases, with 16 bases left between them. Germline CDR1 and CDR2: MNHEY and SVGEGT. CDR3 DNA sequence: TGTGCCAGCAGTTCCTTTACGGGGGTCGGAGCTTTCTTT. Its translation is CASSSFTGVGAFF.

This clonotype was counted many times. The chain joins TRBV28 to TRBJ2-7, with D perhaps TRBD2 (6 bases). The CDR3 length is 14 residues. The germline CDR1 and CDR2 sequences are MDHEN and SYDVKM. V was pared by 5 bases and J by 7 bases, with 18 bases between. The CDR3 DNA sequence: TGTGCCAGCAGTCCCCCATTAGGAGGGGCGGAGCAGTACTTC. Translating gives CASSPPLGGAEQYF.

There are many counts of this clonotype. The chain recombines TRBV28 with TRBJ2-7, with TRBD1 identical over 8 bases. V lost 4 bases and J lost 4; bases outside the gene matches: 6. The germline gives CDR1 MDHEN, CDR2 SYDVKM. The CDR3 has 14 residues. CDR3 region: CASSSAGGEYEQYF. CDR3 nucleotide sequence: TGTGCCAGCAGTTCGGCAGGGGGCGAATACGAGCAGTACTTC.

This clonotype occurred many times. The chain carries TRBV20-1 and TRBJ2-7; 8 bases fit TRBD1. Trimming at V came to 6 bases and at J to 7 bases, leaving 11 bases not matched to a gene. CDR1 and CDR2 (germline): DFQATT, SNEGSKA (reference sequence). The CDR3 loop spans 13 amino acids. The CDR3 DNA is TGCAGTGCCATCGGACAGGGAGTCGATGAGCAGTACTTC. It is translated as CSAIGQGVDEQYF.

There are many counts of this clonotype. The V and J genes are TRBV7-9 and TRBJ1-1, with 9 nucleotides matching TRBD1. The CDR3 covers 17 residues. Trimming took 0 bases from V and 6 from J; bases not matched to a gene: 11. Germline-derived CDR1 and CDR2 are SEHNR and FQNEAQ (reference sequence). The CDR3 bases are TGTGCCAGCAGCTTAGCGGCCCTGACAGGGGGGCACTCTGAAGCTTTCTTT. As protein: CASSLAALTGGHSEAFF. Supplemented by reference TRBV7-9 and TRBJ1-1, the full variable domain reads DTGVSQNPRHKITKRGQNVTFRCDPISEHNRLYWYRQTLGQGPEFLTYFQNEAQLEKSRLLSDRFSAERPKGSFSTLEIQRTEQGDSAMYLCASSLAALTGGHSEAFFGQGTRLTVV.

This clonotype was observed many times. The CDR3 DNA reads as TGTGCCAGCAGCAATCGGGAGACCCAGTACTTC. Protein sequence: CASSNRETQYF. The genes are TRBV3-1 and TRBJ2-5; D gene ambiguous. The V and J ends lost 5 bases and 5 bases respectively, with 6 bases between them. Per the germline V gene, CDR1 is LGHDT and CDR2 is YNNKEL (reference sequence). This CDR3 region has 11 residues.

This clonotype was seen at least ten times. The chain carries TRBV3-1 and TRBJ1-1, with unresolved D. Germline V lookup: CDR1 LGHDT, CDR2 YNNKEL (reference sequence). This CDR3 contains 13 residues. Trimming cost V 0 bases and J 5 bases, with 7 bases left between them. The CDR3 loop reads CASSQERETEAFF. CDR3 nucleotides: TGTGCCAGCAGCCAAGAAAGGGAAACTGAAGCTTTCTTT.

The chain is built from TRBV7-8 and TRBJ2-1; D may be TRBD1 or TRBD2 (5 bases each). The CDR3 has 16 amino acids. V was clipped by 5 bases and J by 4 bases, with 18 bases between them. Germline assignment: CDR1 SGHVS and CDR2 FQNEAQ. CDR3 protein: CASSPTRDGSYNEQFF. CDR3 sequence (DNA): TGTGCCAGCAGCCCAACCCGGGACGGTAGTTACAATGAGCAGTTCTTC.

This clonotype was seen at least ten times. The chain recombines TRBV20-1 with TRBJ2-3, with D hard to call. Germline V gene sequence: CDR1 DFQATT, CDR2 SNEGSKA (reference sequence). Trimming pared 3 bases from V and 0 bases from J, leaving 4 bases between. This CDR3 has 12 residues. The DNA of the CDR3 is TGCAGTGCTAGGGCTAGCACAGATACGCAGTATTTT. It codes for CSARASTDTQYF.

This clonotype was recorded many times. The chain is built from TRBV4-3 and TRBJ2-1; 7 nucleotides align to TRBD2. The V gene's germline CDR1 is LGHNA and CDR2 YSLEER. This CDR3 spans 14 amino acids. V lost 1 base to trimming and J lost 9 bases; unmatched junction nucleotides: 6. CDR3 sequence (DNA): TGCGCCAGCAGCCAAGGGGGGGGTTATGGTGAGCAGTTCTTC. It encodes CASSQGGGYGEQFF.

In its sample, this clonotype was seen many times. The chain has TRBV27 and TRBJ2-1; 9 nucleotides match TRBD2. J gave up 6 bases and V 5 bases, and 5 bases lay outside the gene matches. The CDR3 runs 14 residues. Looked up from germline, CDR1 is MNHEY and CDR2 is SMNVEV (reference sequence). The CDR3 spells CASSRASGTNEQFF. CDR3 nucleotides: TGTGCCAGCAGTAGAGCTAGCGGGACCAATGAGCAGTTCTTC.

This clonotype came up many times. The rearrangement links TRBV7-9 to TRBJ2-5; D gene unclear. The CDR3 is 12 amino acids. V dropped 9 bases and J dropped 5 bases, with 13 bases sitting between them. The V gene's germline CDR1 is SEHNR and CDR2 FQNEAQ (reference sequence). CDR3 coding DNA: TGTGCCAGTCGGATATCGTCCGAGACCCAGTACTTC. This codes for CASRISSETQYF.

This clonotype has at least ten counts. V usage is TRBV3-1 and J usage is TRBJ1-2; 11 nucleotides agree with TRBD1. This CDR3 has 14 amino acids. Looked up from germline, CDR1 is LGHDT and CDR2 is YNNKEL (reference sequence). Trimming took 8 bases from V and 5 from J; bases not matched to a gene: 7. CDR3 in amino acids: CASGRTGGKYGYTF. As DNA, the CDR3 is TGTGCCAGCGGACGGACAGGGGGCAAATATGGCTACACCTTC.